These 21 T cell receptor beta chains originate from one sample sequenced in a study of T cells after posttransplantation cyclophosphamide (dated by TCRdb to the mid-2010s). The intended sense of this specimen's treatment or condition label: high-dose cyclophosphamide on days +3 and +4 as single-agent GVHD prophylaxis. For conditioning, the PTCy patients got busulfan and fludarabine, then a related or unrelated marrow graft, followed by cyclophosphamide on days +3 and +4. Library generation was performed with the immunoSEQ multiplex PCR assay. As stored in TCRdb, this immuneACCESS dataset retains in-frame rearrangements with V and J assigned. A fraction of the clones does not appear; measured against another copy, unresolved V genes explain less than half of the discrepancy, and the remainder lacks a known reason. The table puts around 24,000 clones in this sample, none counted just once. The top ten clonotypes cover about 2% of the sample.

The material sequenced was PBMCs, taken after allogeneic stem cell transplant with posttransplant cyclophosphamide. The receptors derive from a male patient younger than 30 who received an allogeneic stem cell transplant from a related donor, was CMV-positive, and had no GVHD. Following a transplant, a fraction of the T cells may be traceable to the graft donor.

This clone was counted at least ten times. The rearrangement links TRBV2 to TRBJ2-5; TRBD2 aligns across 9 bases. The germline V gene has CDR1 SNHLY and CDR2 FYNNEI. The junction had 4 bases not matched to a gene; V was cut back by 4 bases and J by 1 base. The CDR3 is made up of 15 amino acids. The CDR3 loop is CASSAGLAPQETQYF. The CDR3 DNA follows: TGTGCCAGCAGTGCCGGACTAGCGCCCCAAGAGACCCAGTACTTC.

This clone has ten or more counts. This chain links TRBV27 with TRBJ1-2; 7 bases line up with TRBD1. CDR1 and CDR2 (germline): MNHEY, SMNVEV (reference sequence). The CDR3 contains 14 residues. V lost 3 bases to trimming and J lost 2 bases; unmatched junction nucleotides: 3. The CDR3 nucleotides are TGTGCCAGCAGTTTTTTGGACAGGAACTATGGCTACACCTTC. Its translation: CASSFLDRNYGYTF.

This clone was observed at least ten times. The V gene is TRBV4-2, the J gene TRBJ1-5, with D uncertain. Germline V gene sequence: CDR1 LGHNA, CDR2 YNFKEQ. The V and J ends lost 1 base and 0 bases respectively, with 7 bases between them. The CDR3 has 15 amino acids. CDR3 amino acids: CASSQASYSNQPQHF. CDR3 nucleotides: TGTGCCAGCAGCCAAGCGTCTTATAGCAATCAGCCCCAGCATTTT.

This clone has at least ten counts. This rearrangement joins TRBV4-3 to TRBJ2-5; 10 bases match TRBD2. Unmatched junction bases numbered 5, after V lost 1 base and J lost 0 bases. CDR3 length equals 17 residues. Per germline, CDR1 LGHNA and CDR2 YSLEER. For the CDR3, the DNA is TGCGCCAGCAGCCAAGGAGGAGCGGGAGGGTACCAAGAGACCCAGTACTTC. Its protein product is CASSQGGAGGYQETQYF.

This clone was recorded at least ten times. V is TRBV5-3 and J is TRBJ1-5, with no clear D. TRBV5-3 is placed among ORFs of uncertain function. The V end lost 1 base, the J end lost 4 bases, and 6 bases lay between the germline ends. The CDR3 sequence is 13 residues long. This CDR3 is CARSLTENQPQHF. Here the CDR3 DNA reads TGTGCCAGAAGCTTGACGGAGAATCAGCCCCAGCATTTT.

This clone has a count of ten or more. This rearrangement joins TRBV28 to TRBJ2-5; 9 bases line up with TRBD1. The length of the CDR3 is 13 residues. V lost 6 bases, J lost 4 bases, and 3 bases stayed unmatched. Germline lookup yields CDR1 MDHEN and CDR2 SYDVKM. The CDR3 loop is CASRKTGGETQYF. The CDR3, as DNA: TGTGCCAGCAGAAAGACAGGGGGAGAGACCCAGTACTTC.

This clone was detected many times. This rearrangement joins TRBV7-2 to TRBJ2-1; the match to TRBD2 covers 7 bases. V trimming: 4 bases; J trimming: 7 bases; junction bases outside the gene matches: 7. Germline V gives CDR1 SGHTA, CDR2 FQGNSA. The CDR3 totals 14 residues. The CDR3 reads CASSSGGSPNEQFF. CDR3 nucleotide sequence: TGTGCCAGCAGCTCGGGCGGGAGTCCGAATGAGCAGTTCTTC.

This clone came up many times. This chain links TRBV30 with TRBJ1-6, with TRBD1 matching over 7 bases. CDR1 GTSNPN and CDR2 SVGIG come from the germline V gene (reference sequence). CDR3 size: 16 residues. V lost 3 bases to trimming and J lost 10 bases; unmatched junction nucleotides: 15. CDR3 DNA sequence: TGTGCCTGGAGCACTCCAAGACAGGGTTTTGGGTCACCCCTCCACTTT. Amino acids: CAWSTPRQGFGSPLHF.

The chain joins TRBV23-1 to TRBJ1-5; no clear D gene. TRBV23-1 is recorded as an ORF, its role being uncertain. The CDR3 covers 17 residues. Trimming took 0 bases from V and 0 from J, leaving 12 bases between them. The CDR3 spells CASSQSKREISNQPQHF. In DNA, the CDR3 is TGCGCCAGCAGTCAATCGAAGAGGGAAATTAGCAATCAGCCCCAGCATTTT.

In this sample, this clone turned up a few times. V and J are TRBV19 and TRBJ2-1; TRBD2 agrees at 14 bases. V was clipped by 4 bases and J by 8 bases; unmatched bases: 4. The germline V gene encodes CDR1 LNHDA and CDR2 SQIVND (reference sequence). The CDR3 contains 15 residues. Here the CDR3 reads CASSTGLAGGYEQFF. The DNA of the CDR3 is TGTGCCAGTAGTACCGGACTAGCGGGAGGCTATGAGCAGTTCTTC.

As regards this clone: Lacking the conserved final phenylalanine or tryptophan, this CDR3 likely reflects a read error. This sequence joins TRBV30 and TRBJ2-3, with D perhaps TRBD1 (6 bases). The germline V gene has CDR1 GTSNPN and CDR2 SVGIG (reference sequence). The CDR3 runs 16 residues. Trimming pared 0 bases from V and 4 bases from J, leaving 17 bases between. DNA for the CDR3: TGTGCCTGGAGTGTGGGTCAGGGGACGGTGGCAGATACGCAGTATCTT. This codes for CAWSVGQGTVADTQYL.

This clone was counted many times. This chain connects TRBV30 to TRBJ1-4; tentatively, D is TRBD1 (5 bases). The CDR3 consists of 13 residues. Germline V CDR1 and CDR2: GTSNPN, SVGIG (reference sequence). With 7 bases removed from V and 5 bases from J, the gap between germline ends came to 14 bases. The DNA of the CDR3 is TGTGCCTACTCAAGGACACTGAATGAAAAACTGTTTTTT. It codes for CAYSRTLNEKLFF. Supplemented by reference TRBV30 and TRBJ1-4, the full variable domain reads SQTIHQWPATLVQPVGSPLSLECTVEGTSNPNLYWYRQAAGRGLQLLFYSVGIGQISSEVPQNLSASRPQDRQFILSSKKLLLSDSGFYLCAYSRTLNEKLFFGSGTQLSVL.

This clone was counted ten times or more. CDR3 amino acids: CASSQGRGQGSYEQYF. The CDR3 DNA reads as TGCGCCAGCAGCCAGGGTCGAGGACAGGGGAGCTACGAGCAGTACTTC. The rearrangement links TRBV4-1 to TRBJ2-7; 9 bases map to TRBD1. This CDR3 comprises 16 residues. V dropped 3 bases and J dropped 3; count of bases not matched to a gene: 9. Germline V gene sequence: CDR1 MGHRA, CDR2 YSYEKL.

This clone was detected only a few times. V and J are TRBV28 and TRBJ2-5; a possible D gene is TRBD1 (6 bases). The CDR3 runs 17 residues. Per the germline V gene, CDR1 is MDHEN and CDR2 is SYDVKM. Between the trimmed V and J ends, which lost 6 bases and 1 base, there was a span of 21 bases. The CDR3 DNA reads TGTGCCAGCAGCCCCCTCGGGCTGGGGGCGGTCCAAGAGACCCAGTACTTC. Translating gives CASSPLGLGAVQETQYF.

This clone occurred many times. The genes are TRBV11-2 and TRBJ1-4; no reliable D call. Trimming cost V 4 bases and J 8 bases, with 8 bases left between them. Per germline, CDR1 SGHAT and CDR2 FQNNGV. The CDR3 sequence is 12 residues long. In nucleotides, the CDR3 is TGTGCCAGCAGCTCTACCTCGGAAAAACTGTTTTTT. It codes for CASSSTSEKLFF.

Many counts were recorded for this clone. Other DNA sequences of this sample code for an identical CDR3. The chain joins TRBV9 to TRBJ2-2; D not certain. From germline, CDR1 is SGDLS and CDR2 YYNGEE. This CDR3 contains 14 residues. The ends were cut back, 4 bases at V and 4 bases at J, with 11 bases in the middle. CDR3 sequence (DNA): TGTGCCAGCAGCCCGCGACTCCCCACCGGGGAGCTGTTTTTT. This sequence encodes CASSPRLPTGELFF. The full variable domain, its missing parts supplied by reference TRBV9 and TRBJ2-2, is DSGVTQTPKHLITATGQRVTLRCSPRSGDLSVYWYQQSLDQGLQFLIQYYNGEERAKGNILERFSAQQFPDLHSELNLSSLELGDSALYFCASSPRLPTGELFFGEGSRLTVL.

Many counts were recorded for this clone. The CDR3 region is CASSEMGLEAFF. The CDR3 DNA reads as TGTGCCAGCAGTGAAATGGGCCTTGAAGCTTTCTTT. The chain carries TRBV6-1 and TRBJ1-1; D gene ambiguous. V was pared by 2 bases and J by 7 bases, with 8 bases between. The CDR3 has 12 amino acids. Germline V gives CDR1 MNHNS, CDR2 SASEGT.

This clone appeared many times. The V gene is TRBV7-2, the J gene TRBJ2-7; the D gene is possibly TRBD1 (5 bases). With 5 bases removed from V and 0 bases from J, the gap between germline ends came to 17 bases. This CDR3 contains 16 residues. The germline V gene encodes CDR1 SGHTA and CDR2 FQGNSA. CDR3 DNA: TGTGCCAGCAGCCAACCGCGTGCAGGGCACTCCTACGAGCAGTACTTC. This sequence encodes CASSQPRAGHSYEQYF.

This clone was counted at least ten times. This chain joins TRBV27 and TRBJ2-7, with 7 bases lining up with TRBD2. CDR1 is MNHEY, CDR2 SMNVEV, per germline (reference sequence). CDR3 size: 13 residues. J was trimmed by 2 bases and V by 4 bases; bases with no gene match: 2. The CDR3 loop reads CASSWGGAYEQYF. The CDR3 DNA reads as TGTGCCAGCAGTTGGGGGGGGGCCTACGAGCAGTACTTC.

This clone was found a few times. This chain joins TRBV5-4 and TRBJ2-5, with 14 bases identical to TRBD2. The CDR3 extends over 15 amino acids. J lost 11 bases, V lost 4 bases, and 10 bases had no gene match. CDR1 and CDR2 from the germline V gene are SGHNT and YYREEE (reference sequence). The CDR3 DNA sequence: TGTGCCAGCAGCCAGGGACTAGCGGGAGTGTCAGAGCAGTACTTC. Protein sequence: CASSQGLAGVSEQYF.

This clone was picked up many times. This chain links TRBV5-1 with TRBJ1-1; 8 nucleotides match TRBD1. Looked up from germline, CDR1 is SGHRS and CDR2 is YFSETQ. V was pared by 3 bases and J by 0 bases, with 10 bases of the junction left unmatched. There are 17 residues in the CDR3. The CDR3 region is CASSWRQGPVMNTEAFF. The CDR3 nucleotides are TGCGCCAGCAGCTGGCGACAGGGGCCTGTTATGAACACTGAAGCTTTCTTT.